This is a list of T cell receptor beta chains from one sample in a study of OX40 agonist ivuxolimab in advanced cancers. Repertoires were generated with immunoSEQ multiplex PCR, while TCRdb's copy carries only in-frame clones and drops some. The table shows 42,000 or so clones, with around 88% occurring only once. The sample consisted of CD4+ or CD8+ T cells sorted from blood, taken in a trial of the OX40 agonist ivuxolimab. The receptors come from an adult with an advanced solid tumor such as melanoma, head and neck, liver or kidney cancer. Both conserved end residues are part of each CDR3. Each record gives: clone size, D gene, V gene, J gene, CDR3 DNA, CDR3 protein. A D gene is named only where the DNA matches it firmly. Part of the rows lack a size; the others show once, few, many or a class for expanded clones.

size: -
D: TRBD2
V: TRBV29-1
J: TRBJ2-3
DNA: TGCAGCGTTGACCCGACTAGCGGGAGCACAGATACGCAGTATTTT
CDR3: CSVDPTSGSTDTQYF

size: -
D: TRBD1
V: TRBV2
J: TRBJ1-3
DNA: TGTGCCAGCAGTGCCTTCTTTACCGGGACAGGCCTATACTCTGGAAACACCATATATTTT
CDR3: CASSAFFTGTGLYSGNTIYF

size: -
D: -
V: TRBV5-1
J: TRBJ2-7
DNA: TGCGCCAGCAGCTTGGGCTTGGGCGGCTACGAGCAGTACTTC
CDR3: CASSLGLGGYEQYF

size: -
D: -
V: TRBV18
J: TRBJ1-2
DNA: TGTGCCAGCTCACCAGCAGGGGACTATGGCTACACCTTC
CDR3: CASSPAGDYGYTF

size: few
D: -
V: TRBV5-1
J: TRBJ1-2
DNA: TGCGCCAGCAGCTTAGGGGACTATGGCTACACCTTC
CDR3: CASSLGDYGYTF

size: -
D: -
V: TRBV7-6
J: TRBJ1-1
DNA: TGTGCCAGCAGCCTATCAACGGACGGGGCACAGGAGAGGACTGAAGCTTTCTTT
CDR3: CASSLSTDGAQERTEAFF

size: medium-sized
D: -
V: TRBV2
J: TRBJ1-5
DNA: TGTGCCAGCACGCGGACAGTCGATCAGCCCCAGCATTTT
CDR3: CASTRTVDQPQHF

size: -
D: TRBD1
V: TRBV5-1
J: TRBJ1-2
DNA: TGCGCCAGCAGCTTGACAGGGGACTACACCTTC
CDR3: CASSLTGDYTF

size: -
D: -
V: TRBV6-5
J: TRBJ2-7
DNA: TGTGCCAGCAGTTACCCCGGACTCGAGCAGTACTTC
CDR3: CASSYPGLEQYF

size: -
D: TRBD1
V: TRBV29-1
J: TRBJ2-4
DNA: TGCAGCGTTGAAGGAGATCATCAGACAGGGTACAAAAACATTCAGTACTTC
CDR3: CSVEGDHQTGYKNIQYF

size: -
D: -
V: TRBV30
J: TRBJ2-3
DNA: TGTGCCTGTCCCTTCACAGATACGCAGTATTTT
CDR3: CACPFTDTQYF

size: -
D: TRBD2
V: TRBV6-5
J: TRBJ2-1
DNA: TGTGCCAGCAGTTACTCAGGGACTAGCTATTCGTTCTTC
CDR3: CASSYSGTSYSFF

size: -
D: -
V: TRBV5-6
J: TRBJ2-2
DNA: TGTGCCAGCAGCTTGGGGCTAGGCCTCGGGGAGCTGTTTTTT
CDR3: CASSLGLGLGELFF

size: -
D: -
V: TRBV27
J: TRBJ1-5
DNA: TGTGCCAGCAGTTGGACGGGGTATTCCAATCAGCCCCAGCATTTT
CDR3: CASSWTGYSNQPQHF

size: -
D: -
V: TRBV5-1
J: TRBJ2-7
DNA: TGCGCCAGCGGGGCAGGTCCCTCGGGGGAGTTCTACGAGCAGTACTTC
CDR3: CASGAGPSGEFYEQYF

size: -
D: TRBD1
V: TRBV25-1
J: TRBJ1-2
DNA: TGTGCCAGCAGTGGGGGACAGGCCCTAGTCTATGGCTACACCTTC
CDR3: CASSGGQALVYGYTF

size: -
D: -
V: TRBV9
J: TRBJ2-7
DNA: TGTGCCAGCAGCGTAGGGATGGGGGCCTCCTACGAGCAGTACTTC
CDR3: CASSVGMGASYEQYF

size: -
D: TRBD1
V: TRBV2
J: TRBJ1-1
DNA: TGTGCCAGCAGCTTAGGCGGGACAGCTAACACTGAAGCTTTCTTT
CDR3: CASSLGGTANTEAFF

size: -
D: -
V: TRBV4-3
J: TRBJ2-2
DNA: TGCGCCAGCAGCCACCGAACGGTCGGGGAGCTGTTTTTT
CDR3: CASSHRTVGELFF

size: -
D: -
V: TRBV7-7
J: TRBJ1-2
DNA: TGTGCCAGCAGCCCTATACCGGTGGCCGATGGCTACACCTTC
CDR3: CASSPIPVADGYTF

size: once
D: -
V: TRBV11-2
J: TRBJ1-2
DNA: TGTGCCAGCGGGGGGGCGGGCTATGGCTACACCTTC
CDR3: CASGGAGYGYTF

size: -
D: TRBD1
V: TRBV7-9
J: TRBJ1-2
DNA: TGTGCCAGCAGCTCCCGGGACAGGGGTGACTATGGCTACACCTTC
CDR3: CASSSRDRGDYGYTF

size: -
D: -
V: TRBV2
J: TRBJ2-7
DNA: TGTGCCAGCAATGGGGGCCAGGGAGGGTACGAGCAGTACTTC
CDR3: CASNGGQGGYEQYF

size: -
D: -
V: TRBV29-1
J: TRBJ1-1
DNA: TGCAGCGTTGAAATAGGCACCGCCCGAAGGGGAGCTTTCTTT
CDR3: CSVEIGTARRGAFF

size: -
D: -
V: TRBV6-5
J: TRBJ2-1
DNA: TGTGCCAGCAGTTACTCGGCAGGGCTCGTATACAATGAGCAGTTCTTC
CDR3: CASSYSAGLVYNEQFF

size: -
D: -
V: TRBV29-1
J: TRBJ1-1
DNA: TGCAGCGCCAATGACAGAAGAAGTACTGAAGCTTTCTTT
CDR3: CSANDRRSTEAFF

size: -
D: -
V: TRBV19
J: TRBJ1-1
DNA: TGTGCCAGTAGTATCCGGGACGAGAACACTGAAGCTTTCTTT
CDR3: CASSIRDENTEAFF

size: -
D: TRBD1
V: TRBV7-9
J: TRBJ1-4
DNA: TGTGCCAGCAGCTCGGGACAGCCAAATGAAAAACTGTTTTTT
CDR3: CASSSGQPNEKLFF

size: -
D: -
V: TRBV6-5
J: TRBJ1-5
DNA: TGTGCCAGCAGTTACTCAGGGTTGCATCAGCCCCAGCATTTT
CDR3: CASSYSGLHQPQHF

size: -
D: -
V: TRBV11-3
J: TRBJ1-2
DNA: TGTGCCAGCAGTTGTGATGGCTACACCTTC
CDR3: CASSCDGYTF

size: -
D: TRBD1
V: TRBV5-1
J: TRBJ1-2
DNA: TGCGCCAGCAGCTTAGTTCAGGGGGGAAACTATGGCTACACCTTC
CDR3: CASSLVQGGNYGYTF

size: -
D: -
V: TRBV21-1
J: TRBJ1-5
DNA: TGTGCCAGCAGCAAAGCTTTCCCACGGACAGGGGGTATTCAGCCCCAGCATTTT
CDR3: CASSKAFPRTGGIQPQHF

size: -
D: TRBD1
V: TRBV7-3
J: TRBJ2-1
DNA: TGTGCCAGCAGCCGGACAGGGGGATTGTACAATGAGCAGTTCTTC
CDR3: CASSRTGGLYNEQFF

size: -
D: -
V: TRBV5-4
J: TRBJ2-3
DNA: TGTGCCAGCAGCTACGAAGGTACGCAGTATTTT
CDR3: CASSYEGTQYF

size: -
D: TRBD2
V: TRBV4-1
J: TRBJ2-1
DNA: TGCGCCAGCAGCCAGGAGCCAGGGAGTCTAGCGGGAACTTTCTTC
CDR3: CASSQEPGSLAGTFF

size: -
D: -
V: TRBV29-1
J: TRBJ1-2
DNA: TGCAGCGTTGAGACCATAGGGGAGGGGGGGAACTATGGCTACACCTTC
CDR3: CSVETIGEGGNYGYTF

size: -
D: -
V: TRBV19
J: TRBJ2-1
DNA: TGTGCCAGTAGTCGTTCCGTGGCCGACAATGAGCAGTTCTTC
CDR3: CASSRSVADNEQFF

size: -
D: TRBD1
V: TRBV7-3
J: TRBJ1-1
DNA: TGTGCCAGCAGCTTATCCGGGGACAGTACTGAAGCTTTCTTT
CDR3: CASSLSGDSTEAFF

size: -
D: TRBD1
V: TRBV6-9
J: TRBJ1-6
DNA: TGTGCCAGCAGTTATTCAGGACAGGGGGCGCGTTCACCCCTCCACTTT
CDR3: CASSYSGQGARSPLHF

size: -
D: -
V: TRBV19
J: TRBJ1-4
DNA: TGTGCCAGTAGTATAGGAGTTTGGGGCATCGGGGAAAAACTGTTTTTT
CDR3: CASSIGVWGIGEKLFF

size: -
D: TRBD1
V: TRBV27
J: TRBJ2-7
DNA: TGTGCCAGCAGTTCCGGACAGGGGGCCTACGAGCAGTACTTC
CDR3: CASSSGQGAYEQYF

size: -
D: -
V: TRBV9
J: TRBJ2-1
DNA: TGTGCCAGCAGCGAAGGAGGGACGGCTAACAATGAGCAGTTCTTC
CDR3: CASSEGGTANNEQFF

size: -
D: TRBD2
V: TRBV27
J: TRBJ2-7
DNA: TGTGCCAGCAGTTTATTCCGGGTAGCGGGTAGCCCCTACGAGCAGTACTTC
CDR3: CASSLFRVAGSPYEQYF

size: -
D: TRBD1
V: TRBV7-9
J: TRBJ1-1
DNA: TGTGCCAGCAGCGAAGACAGGGTGACTGAAGCTTTCTTT
CDR3: CASSEDRVTEAFF

size: -
D: -
V: TRBV5-4
J: TRBJ1-2
DNA: TGTGCCAGCAGCTTAGCGATGGGGGGGCCTGGCTACACCTTC
CDR3: CASSLAMGGPGYTF

size: few
D: -
V: TRBV6-5
J: TRBJ1-1
DNA: TGTGCCAGCAGTCAGGGGAACACTGAAGCTTTCTTT
CDR3: CASSQGNTEAFF

size: -
D: -
V: TRBV11-2
J: TRBJ2-7
DNA: TGTGCCAGCGACGACAGTTCCTACGAGCAGTACTTC
CDR3: CASDDSSYEQYF

size: -
D: -
V: TRBV30
J: TRBJ1-4
DNA: TGTGCCTGGAGTGTACCGACACTGGATGAAAAACTGTTTTTT
CDR3: CAWSVPTLDEKLFF